The 22 T cell receptor beta chains given below trace back to one sample, sequenced in a study of lymphopenia after photon versus proton radiotherapy. Method: immunoSEQ multiplex PCR; TCRdb's copy keeps in-frame clones and lacks some. The table records roughly 25,000 clones, nearly 85% of them present only once. Sequences were derived from peripheral blood, sampled from a patient treated with proton-based radiotherapy. All receptors derive from an older woman with pancreatic cancer.

The chain recombines TRBV7-8 with TRBJ2-3; a possible D gene is TRBD2 (7 bases). Trimming left V 3 bases short and J 3 bases short, with 10 bases between. CDR3 length equals 14 residues. Germline V CDR1 and CDR2: SGHVS, FQNEAQ. The CDR3 DNA sequence: TGTGCCAGCAGCTTTAGGGGGGGAACAGATACGCAGTATTTT. As protein: CASSFRGGTDTQYF.

The CDR3 reads CASTPRERGTDTQYF. CDR3 nucleotides: TGTGCCAGCACCCCTCGGGAGAGGGGCACAGATACGCAGTATTTT. This rearrangement joins TRBV11-1 to TRBJ2-3; a possible D gene is TRBD2 (6 bases). V dropped 7 bases and J dropped 1 base, with 15 bases sitting between them. Germline CDR1 and CDR2: SGHAT and FQDESV (reference sequence). This CDR3 region has 15 residues.

This chain links TRBV5-1 with TRBJ2-4; 11 bases align to TRBD2. The germline gives CDR1 SGHRS, CDR2 YFSETQ. V was pared by 6 bases and J by 6 bases, with 8 bases of the junction left unmatched. The CDR3 consists of 15 residues. As DNA, the CDR3 is TGCGCCAGCAACCTACTAGCGGGAGAAGCAAACATTCAGTACTTC. This sequence encodes CASNLLAGEANIQYF.

The chain links TRBV30 to TRBJ2-4; possible D gene TRBD2, 6 bases. This CDR3 comprises 16 residues. Germline assignment: CDR1 GTSNPN and CDR2 SVGIG (reference sequence). V shed 5 bases and J shed 0 bases, with 17 bases lying between them. CDR3: CAWGQGGWIAKNIQYF. CDR3 sequence (DNA): TGTGCCTGGGGCCAGGGAGGTTGGATAGCCAAAAACATTCAGTACTTC.

CDR3 loop: CASSTPASGSGETQYF. The CDR3 DNA is TGTGCCAGTAGTACCCCTGCTAGCGGGAGTGGGGAGACCCAGTACTTC. V gene TRBV19 combines with J gene TRBJ2-5; 10 bases are shared with TRBD2. J lost 5 bases, V lost 4 bases, and 10 bases had no gene match. There are 16 residues in the CDR3. Germline values: CDR1 LNHDA, CDR2 SQIVND (reference sequence). The full variable domain, its missing parts supplied by reference TRBV19 and TRBJ2-5, is DGGITQSPKYLFRKEGQNVTLSCEQNLNHDAMYWYRQDPGQGLRLIYYSQIVNDFQKGDIAEGYSVSREKKESFPLTVTSAQKNPTAFYLCASSTPASGSGETQYFGPGTRLLVL.

By proportion, this clone is large. The same CDR3 can be traced to other DNA sequences in this sample. This chain joins TRBV20-1 and TRBJ2-1, with D unresolved. The ends were cut back, 3 bases at V and 8 bases at J, with 5 bases in the middle. The length of the CDR3 is 10 residues. Per the germline V gene, CDR1 is DFQATT and CDR2 is SNEGSKA (reference sequence). CDR3 nucleotides: TGCAGTGCTAGTGACCATGAGCAGTTCTTC. This gives the protein CSASDHEQFF.

The CDR3 DNA is TGTGCCAGCAGCTTAGATATGGGGGGGACGTATTATAACTATGGCTACACCTTC. Translation: CASSLDMGGTYYNYGYTF. The chain couples TRBV11-2 to TRBJ1-2; maybe TRBD1 (5 bases). V was trimmed by 0 bases and J by 1 base, leaving 18 bases between them. The CDR3 contains 18 residues. From germline, CDR1 is SGHAT and CDR2 FQNNGV.

This clone has only one observation. J is TRBJ2-5 and V is TRBV28; D possibly uses TRBD1 or TRBD2 (5 bases each). V lost 6 bases and J lost 5, with 19 bases in between. The CDR3 contains 15 residues. Germline V gene sequence: CDR1 MDHEN, CDR2 SYDVKM. CDR3 coding DNA: TGTGCCAGCAGCCTCGGGACCCACAGAGGGGAGACCCAGTACTTC. Translated: CASSLGTHRGETQYF. Full variable domain (rest looked up from reference TRBV28 and TRBJ2-5): DVKVTQSSRYLVKRTGEKVFLECVQDMDHENMFWYRQDPGLGLRLIYFSYDVKMKEKGDIPEGYSVSREKKERFSLILESASTNQTSMYLCASSLGTHRGETQYFGPGTRLLVL.

This clone came up a few times. The chain combines TRBV18 with TRBJ2-2, with a possible D match to TRBD2 (6 bases). CDR3 size: 16 residues. Germline-derived CDR1 and CDR2 are KGHSH and LQKENI. Between the trimmed V and J ends, which lost 3 bases and 5 bases, there was a span of 16 bases. Written as DNA, the CDR3 is TGTGCCAGCTCACCGCTGGCCGGGGGAGAAACCGGGGAGCTGTTTTTT. Translating gives CASSPLAGGETGELFF.

The J gene is TRBJ1-4, the V gene TRBV19, with 8 bases lining up with TRBD1. Germline trimming cut 3 bases from V and 7 bases from J; bases unmatched to any gene: 7. CDR3 length: 15 residues. Germline V gene data show CDR1 as LNHDA and CDR2 as SQIVND (reference sequence). CDR3 DNA: TGTGCCAGTAGTATGAGACAGGGGTTTGGTGAAAAACTGTTTTTT. It codes for CASSMRQGFGEKLFF. Full variable domain (missing parts from reference TRBV19 and TRBJ1-4): DGGITQSPKYLFRKEGQNVTLSCEQNLNHDAMYWYRQDPGQGLRLIYYSQIVNDFQKGDIAEGYSVSREKKESFPLTVTSAQKNPTAFYLCASSMRQGFGEKLFFGSGTQLSVL.

The V call is TRBV11-3, the J call TRBJ2-7; 9 nucleotides agree with TRBD2. The CDR3 loop spans 16 amino acids. CDR1 is SGHNT and CDR2 is YENEEA in the germline V gene. J gave up 4 bases and V 3 bases, and 10 bases lay outside the gene matches. CDR3 sequence (DNA): TGTGCCAGCAGCTTGGGACTAGCCCGAGCCCCGTACGAGCAGTACTTC. Its protein product is CASSLGLARAPYEQYF. Full variable domain (missing parts from reference TRBV11-3 and TRBJ2-7): EAGVVQSPRYKIIEKKQPVAFWCNPISGHNTLYWYLQNLGQGPELLIRYENEEAVDDSQLPKDRFSAERLKGVDSTLKIQPAELGDSAVYLCASSLGLARAPYEQYFGPGTRLTVT.

CDR3 in amino acids: CASRTPDRTYGYTF. The DNA for the CDR3 is TGTGCCAGTAGGACCCCCGACAGGACCTATGGCTACACCTTC. J is TRBJ1-2 and V is TRBV19; the D gene is possibly TRBD1 (6 bases). Germline values: CDR1 LNHDA, CDR2 SQIVND (reference sequence). Trimming removed 6 bases at V and 4 bases at J, with 15 bases between. CDR3 length equals 14 residues.

The chain uses TRBV5-6 and TRBJ2-5; a weak D match, TRBD2 (6 bases). Trimming took off 1 base at V and 3 bases at J, with 16 bases between the two ends. Germline-derived CDR1 and CDR2 are SGHDT and YYEEEE. CDR3 size: 16 residues. CDR3 coding DNA: TGTGCCAGCAGCTTGCTTAGGGGAGGAAGGGAAGAGACCCAGTACTTC. It specifies CASSLLRGGREETQYF.

The chain is built from TRBV28 and TRBJ2-7; D is unclear. Germline lookup yields CDR1 MDHEN and CDR2 SYDVKM. V dropped 6 bases and J dropped 3 bases, with 12 bases sitting between them. The CDR3 contains 13 residues. This CDR3 is CASRRAPYYEQYF. DNA for the CDR3: TGTGCCAGCAGACGCGCCCCTTACTACGAGCAGTACTTC.

This clone was counted only a few times. The CDR3 here is CAISDQGRSSYEQYF. CDR3 DNA sequence: TGTGCCATCAGTGACCAGGGCCGGAGCTCCTACGAGCAGTACTTC. This chain connects TRBV10-3 to TRBJ2-7; TRBD1 might be the D (5 bases). The CDR3 runs to 15 residues. V was trimmed by 3 bases and J by 0 bases, leaving 12 bases between them. Germline V lookup: CDR1 ENHRY, CDR2 SYGVKD.

The chain employs TRBV7-2 and TRBJ2-7; possible D gene TRBD2, 5 bases. Germline values: CDR1 SGHTA, CDR2 FQGNSA. The CDR3 has 15 residues. Between the trimmed V and J ends, which lost 5 bases and 3 bases, there was a span of 17 bases. For the CDR3, the DNA is TGTGCCAGCAGCACCCCGTGGGGAGTTAGCTACGAGCAGTACTTC. It is translated as CASSTPWGVSYEQYF.

By share, this clone counts as medium-sized. This chain links TRBV30 with TRBJ1-1; D remains ambiguous. V was cut by 2 bases and J by 0 bases, with 7 bases left in between. Germline CDR1 GTSNPN, CDR2 SVGIG (reference sequence). CDR3 length: 13 amino acids. The CDR3 sequence is CAWSLDMNTEAFF. CDR3 DNA sequence: TGTGCCTGGAGTCTCGATATGAACACTGAAGCTTTCTTT.

The rearrangement links TRBV7-9 to TRBJ2-1, with 8 bases lining up with TRBD2. The CDR3 loop spans 18 amino acids. The V and J ends lost 5 bases and 8 bases, in that order; junction bases with no gene match: 20. Germline CDR1 reads SEHNR; CDR2 reads FQNEAQ (reference sequence). For the CDR3, the DNA is TGTGCCAGCAGCCCAAGTAGGTCTCCGGGACTAGAGGGGGATGAGCAGTTCTTC. Translated: CASSPSRSPGLEGDEQFF. Combining the CDR3 with reference TRBV7-9 and TRBJ2-1 gives the whole variable domain DTGVSQNPRHKITKRGQNVTFRCDPISEHNRLYWYRQTLGQGPEFLTYFQNEAQLEKSRLLSDRFSAERPKGSFSTLEIQRTEQGDSAMYLCASSPSRSPGLEGDEQFFGPGTRLTVL.

This clone has only a few counts. The chain couples TRBV6-1 to TRBJ1-2; 10 bases are shared with TRBD1. CDR3 length: 15 amino acids. Germline V CDR1 and CDR2: MNHNS, SASEGT. The V and J ends lost 1 base and 12 bases, in that order; junction bases with no gene match: 11. The CDR3 loop reads CASSEGSRTGGLDTF. Written as DNA, the CDR3 is TGTGCCAGCAGTGAAGGCTCCCGGACAGGGGGGTTGGACACCTTC.

The chain combines TRBV6-6 with TRBJ2-6; TRBD2 matches 8 bases. V lost 4 bases and J lost 13; bases outside the gene matches: 15. The CDR3 totals 16 residues. Germline lookup yields CDR1 MNHNY and CDR2 SVGAGI (reference sequence). Written as DNA, the CDR3 is TGTGCCAGCAGTTGGGCGGGAGCGGGAGATCCCCTAGTCCTGACTTTC. It encodes CASSWAGAGDPLVLTF.

The rearrangement joins TRBV19 to TRBJ1-5; 9 positions agree with TRBD1. V dropped 5 bases and J dropped 6; count of bases not matched to a gene: 8. The CDR3 is 15 residues long. Germline CDR1 is LNHDA and CDR2 is SQIVND (reference sequence). This CDR3 reads CASSPGQGPRQPQHF. The CDR3 nucleotides read TGTGCCAGTAGTCCGGGACAGGGCCCTCGTCAGCCCCAGCATTTT.

V usage is TRBV10-3 and J usage is TRBJ2-1; 9 bases map to TRBD2. Trimming took 4 bases from V and 4 from J; bases not matched to a gene: 8. Germline V gene lookup returns CDR1 ENHRY and CDR2 SYGVKD. CDR3 size: 16 residues. CDR3 DNA: TGTGCCATCAGTGCGTCTAGCGGGACTATTTACAATGAGCAGTTCTTC. Protein sequence: CAISASSGTIYNEQFF.